This T cell receptor beta chain was obtained from a study of blood T cell repertoires in COVID-19. About the study: Researchers got acute and convalescent COVID-19 samples from the United States, Italy and Spain.

Source study methods: Reference gene primer amplification gave estimated nucleated cell counts. The repertoire was sequenced with immunoSEQ multiplex PCR; TCRdb's copy has only in-frame clones and lacks some. For V, J and clone size, that table is used; D and trimming come from the DNA. This table has about 160,000 clones, about 80% appearing once. A Seattle source enrolled patients during active infection and followed them longitudinally. CDR1 and CDR2 from the germline V gene are MNHEY and SVGAGI. The CDR3 runs 13 residues. The V gene lost 6 bases and the J gene lost 1 base, with 9 bases spanning the gap. This clone was recorded only once.

Sequencing input: peripheral blood. The chain couples TRBV6-5 to TRBJ1-1, with D tentatively TRBD1 (5 bases). The TCR sequence derives from a woman in her thirties or forties with COVID-19, enrolled during active disease. For the CDR3, the DNA is TGTGCCAGCAGAGGACACTCGAACACTGAAGCTTTCTTT. Encoded protein: CASRGHSNTEAFF.